Sequencing of this T cell receptor beta chain was carried out in a study of monozygotic twins with inflammatory bowel disease. A note on this clonotype: Its antigen is unidentified.

Study-wide results and caveats: TCRbeta diversity (inverse Simpson) was lower in IBD patients than in healthy co-twins.

The germline V gene has CDR1 SNHLY and CDR2 FYNNEI. The CDR3 length is 14 residues. UMIs that had a 6-nucleotide sample barcode were put in using template switching. TCRdb derives one entry per CDR3 protein from the 5' RACE reads, leaving out DNA. The specimen's table records about 380,000 distinct CDR3 sequences. The sequence was collected from a human donor with ulcerative colitis or Crohn's disease, or a healthy co-twin of an affected twin (not recorded which). The chain recombines TRBV2 with TRBJ2-5; there is no DNA to check the TCRdb D call of TRBD1. Sequencing was performed on blood. CDR3: CASVGTGGRETQYF.